This T cell receptor (beta chain) was captured in a study of blood T cells in healthy people across ages. For the second PCR, which ran for 7 to 11 cycles, a sample-barcoded 5' primer and a J-beta primer mix were used. MiXCR was run by TCRdb on the 5' RACE reads, yielding one entry per CDR3 protein. The table records approximately 700,000 distinct CDR3 sequences, roughly 32% of them present only once. With 0 bases removed from V and 1 base from J, the gap between germline ends came to 7 bases. The CDR3 runs 15 residues. The germline gives CDR1 SGHRS, CDR2 YFSETQ. The donors, healthy Caucasians from Russia, were aged roughly 6 to 90.

Input material: blood. This TCR was sampled from an elderly woman in good health. The chain carries TRBV5-1 and TRBJ2-2; D uncertain. The CDR3 bases are TGCGCCAGCAGCTTGGACGGCAGGAACACCGGGGAGCTGTTTTTT. Amino acids: CASSLDGRNTGELFF.